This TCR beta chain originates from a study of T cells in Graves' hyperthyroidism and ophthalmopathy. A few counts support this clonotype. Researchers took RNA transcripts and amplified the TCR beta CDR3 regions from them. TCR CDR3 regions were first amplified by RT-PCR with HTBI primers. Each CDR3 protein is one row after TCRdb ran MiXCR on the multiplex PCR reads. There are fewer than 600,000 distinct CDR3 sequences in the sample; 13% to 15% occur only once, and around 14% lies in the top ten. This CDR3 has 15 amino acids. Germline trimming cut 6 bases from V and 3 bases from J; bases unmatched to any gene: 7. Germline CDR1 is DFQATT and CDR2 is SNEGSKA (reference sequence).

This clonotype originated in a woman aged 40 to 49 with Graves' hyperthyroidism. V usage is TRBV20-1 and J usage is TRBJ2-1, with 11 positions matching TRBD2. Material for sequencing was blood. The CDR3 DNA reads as TGCAGTGCCAGTAGCGGGAGGGCCATCTACAATGAGCAGTTCTTC. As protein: CSASSGRAIYNEQFF.